This entry lists 2 T cell receptor beta chains sequenced from one sample in a study of blood T cell repertoires in COVID-19. TCRdb's copy holds only in-frame clones and misses some; the assay was immunoSEQ multiplex PCR. The sample records roughly 220,000 clones, just over 85% being singletons. Source material: PBMCs or T cells enriched from blood (not recorded which). Every receptor here comes from a woman aged 50 to 60 with acute COVID-19.

This chain uses TRBV11-2 with TRBJ1-2, with 8 bases fitting TRBD1. The trim removed 4 bases at V and 5 bases at J, leaving 9 bases unmatched. The CDR3 runs 15 residues. Germline-derived CDR1 and CDR2 are SGHAT and FQNNGV. CDR3: CASSSIRGLGYGYTF. CDR3 DNA: TGTGCCAGCAGCTCGATCAGGGGGCTCGGGTATGGCTACACCTTC.

The sample holds one count of this clone. The V call is TRBV28, the J call TRBJ1-2; 7 bases are shared with TRBD1. The V gene end was trimmed by 6 bases and the J gene end by 2 bases; junction bases not matched to a gene: 3. The CDR3 is 13 amino acids. The germline gives CDR1 MDHEN, CDR2 SYDVKM. The CDR3 bases are TGTGCCAGCAGGACAGGGCTCAACTATGGCTACACCTTC. Protein: CASRTGLNYGYTF.